This T cell receptor (beta chain) appears in the sequencing data of a study of cytomegalovirus exposure and HLA in healthy donors. The study's findings and limits: The dataset shows that most TCR sequences were rare, while some public TCRs occurred in many donors. Relative to equally common others, HLA-associated TCR beta chains showed greater clonal expansion in a later analysis.

The CDR3 spans 14 residues. Trimming cost V 10 bases and J 4 bases; bases outside gene matches: 12. Germline V CDR1 and CDR2: MNHNY, SVGAGI (reference sequence). Regarding donors, all were healthy bone marrow donors. This PCR relied on a set of 60 Vbeta primers and 13 Jbeta primers. Assay used: immunoSEQ multiplex PCR; TCRdb lists only in-frame clones, some missing. The sample records over 150,000 clones, 75% to 90% being singletons. Concerning this clone: Its antigen is still unknown.

This clonotype originated in a human donor in good health. The chain uses TRBV6-6 and TRBJ2-5; TRBD2 matches at 7 bases. Sequencing was done on a sample of PBMCs. The CDR3 nucleotides read TGTGCCACCTTTGGCGGGGGAAAGGGAGAGACCCAGTACTTC. Translation: CATFGGGKGETQYF.